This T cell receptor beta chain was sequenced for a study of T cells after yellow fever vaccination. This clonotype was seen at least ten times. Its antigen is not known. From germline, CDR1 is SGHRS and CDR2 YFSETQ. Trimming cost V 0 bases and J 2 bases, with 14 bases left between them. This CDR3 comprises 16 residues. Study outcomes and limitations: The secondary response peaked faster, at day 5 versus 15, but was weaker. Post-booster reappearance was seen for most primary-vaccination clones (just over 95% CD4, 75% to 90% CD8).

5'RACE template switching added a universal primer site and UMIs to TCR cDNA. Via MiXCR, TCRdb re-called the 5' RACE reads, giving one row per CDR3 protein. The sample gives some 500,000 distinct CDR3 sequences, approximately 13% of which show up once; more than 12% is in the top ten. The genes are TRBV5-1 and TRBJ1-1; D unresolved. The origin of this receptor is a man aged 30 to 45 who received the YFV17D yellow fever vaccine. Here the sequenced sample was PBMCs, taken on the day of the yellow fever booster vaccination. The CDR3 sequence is CASSLAVNSRNTEAFF. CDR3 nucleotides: TGCGCCAGCAGCTTGGCCGTAAACAGCAGAAACACTGAAGCTTTCTTT.